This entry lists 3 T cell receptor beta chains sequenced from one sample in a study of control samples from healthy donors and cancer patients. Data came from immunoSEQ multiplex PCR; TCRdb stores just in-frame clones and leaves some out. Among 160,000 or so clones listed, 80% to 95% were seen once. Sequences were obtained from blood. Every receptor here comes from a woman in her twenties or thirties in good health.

The CDR3 bases are TGTGCCTGGAGGAGGGACTACAATGAGCAGTTCTTC. It is translated as CAWRRDYNEQFF. The J gene is TRBJ2-1, the V gene TRBV30, with D maybe TRBD2 (5 bases). V lost 3 bases to trimming and J lost 3 bases, with 6 bases between them. In germline, CDR1 is GTSNPN, CDR2 SVGIG (reference sequence). This CDR3 is built from 12 residues.

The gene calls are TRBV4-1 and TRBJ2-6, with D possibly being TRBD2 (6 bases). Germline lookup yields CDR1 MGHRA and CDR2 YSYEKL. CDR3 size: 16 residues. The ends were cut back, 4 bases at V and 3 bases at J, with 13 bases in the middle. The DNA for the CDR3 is TGCGCCAGCAGCCCAGTGGGGCGGGGTGGGGCCAACGTCCTGACTTTC. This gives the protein CASSPVGRGGANVLTF.

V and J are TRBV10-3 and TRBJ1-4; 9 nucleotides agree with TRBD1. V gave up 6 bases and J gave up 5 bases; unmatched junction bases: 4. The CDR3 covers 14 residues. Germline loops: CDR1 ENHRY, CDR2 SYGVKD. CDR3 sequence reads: CAISPDRGNEKLFF. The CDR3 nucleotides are TGTGCCATCAGCCCGGACAGGGGAAATGAAAAACTGTTTTTT.